This T cell receptor (beta chain) was profiled in a study of CD4+ T cells in melanoma. Points from the study as a whole: CD8+ T cell, macrophage and B cell function reportedly correlated with neoantigen-specific CD4+ T cells. Neoantigen-specific CD4+ T cells in melanoma reportedly had diverse differentiation states.

Generated by immunoSEQ multiplex PCR, the TCRdb table keeps only in-frame clones and is missing some. Here the sample spans 13,000 or so clones, 60% to 75% being singletons. To note about this clone: What it binds is unknown.

V gave up 5 bases and J gave up 1 base, with 8 bases separating them. Germline CDR1 reads SNHLY; CDR2 reads FYNNEI. The CDR3 sequence is 13 residues long. The chain joins TRBV2 to TRBJ1-1; D is unresolved. Sequencing was done on a sample of cells from a culture (not recorded whether cultured in vitro). This TCR was sampled from a human donor with melanoma. DNA of the CDR3: TGTGCCAGCAGTTCTAATTGGAACACTGAAGCTTTCTTT. It encodes CASSSNWNTEAFF.